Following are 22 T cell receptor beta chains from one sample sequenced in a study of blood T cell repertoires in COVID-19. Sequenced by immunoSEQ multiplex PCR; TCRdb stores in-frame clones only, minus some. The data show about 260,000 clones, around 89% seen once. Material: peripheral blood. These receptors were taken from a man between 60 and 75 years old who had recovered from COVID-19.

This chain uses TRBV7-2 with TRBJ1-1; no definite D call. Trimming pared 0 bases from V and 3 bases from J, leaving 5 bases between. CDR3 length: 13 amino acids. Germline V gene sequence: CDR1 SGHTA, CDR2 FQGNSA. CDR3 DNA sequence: TGTGCCAGCAGCTTAGCGCGGTACACTGAAGCTTTCTTT. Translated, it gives CASSLARYTEAFF.

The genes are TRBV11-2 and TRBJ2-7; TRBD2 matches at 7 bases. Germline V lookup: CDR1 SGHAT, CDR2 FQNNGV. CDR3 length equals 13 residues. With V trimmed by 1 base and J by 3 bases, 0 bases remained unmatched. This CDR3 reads CASSLGDYYEQYF. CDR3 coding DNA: TGTGCCAGCAGCTTAGGGGACTACTACGAGCAGTACTTC.

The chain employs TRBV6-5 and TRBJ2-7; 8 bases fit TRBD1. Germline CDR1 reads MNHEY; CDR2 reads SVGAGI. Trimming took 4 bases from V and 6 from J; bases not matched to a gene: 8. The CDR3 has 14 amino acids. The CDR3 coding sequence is TGTGCCAGCAGTTCATGGGGGACAGGCACCGAGCAGTACTTC. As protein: CASSSWGTGTEQYF.

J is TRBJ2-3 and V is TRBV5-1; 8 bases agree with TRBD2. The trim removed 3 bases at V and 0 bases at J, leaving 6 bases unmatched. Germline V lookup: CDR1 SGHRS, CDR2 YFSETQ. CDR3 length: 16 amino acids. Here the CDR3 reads CASSWASGLSTDTQYF. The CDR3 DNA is TGCGCCAGCAGCTGGGCTAGCGGGCTTAGCACAGATACGCAGTATTTT.

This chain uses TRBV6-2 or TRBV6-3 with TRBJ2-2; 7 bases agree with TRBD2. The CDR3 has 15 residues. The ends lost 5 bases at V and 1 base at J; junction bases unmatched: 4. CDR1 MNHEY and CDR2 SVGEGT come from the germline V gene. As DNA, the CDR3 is TGTGCCAGCAGTAACCTAGCGGTGAACACCGGGGAGCTGTTTTTT. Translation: CASSNLAVNTGELFF.

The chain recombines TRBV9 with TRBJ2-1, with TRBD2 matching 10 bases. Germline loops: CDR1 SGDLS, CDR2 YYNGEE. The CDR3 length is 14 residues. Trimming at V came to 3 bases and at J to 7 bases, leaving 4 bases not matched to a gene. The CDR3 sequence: CASSESGGANEQFF. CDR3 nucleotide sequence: TGTGCCAGCAGCGAAAGCGGGGGGGCTAATGAGCAGTTCTTC.

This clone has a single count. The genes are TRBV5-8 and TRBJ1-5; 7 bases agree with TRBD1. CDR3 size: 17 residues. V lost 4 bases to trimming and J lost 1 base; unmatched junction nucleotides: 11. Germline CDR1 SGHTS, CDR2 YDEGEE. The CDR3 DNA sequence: TGTGCCAGCAGCCCCGGGACAGACTGGTCGAGCAATCAGCCCCAGCATTTT. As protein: CASSPGTDWSSNQPQHF. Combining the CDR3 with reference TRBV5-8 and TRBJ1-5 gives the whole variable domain EAGVTQSPTHLIKTRGQQATLRCSPISGHTSVYWYQQALGLGLQFLLWYDEGEERNRGNFPPRFSGRQFPNYSSELNVNALELEDSALYLCASSPGTDWSSNQPQHFGDGTRLSIL.

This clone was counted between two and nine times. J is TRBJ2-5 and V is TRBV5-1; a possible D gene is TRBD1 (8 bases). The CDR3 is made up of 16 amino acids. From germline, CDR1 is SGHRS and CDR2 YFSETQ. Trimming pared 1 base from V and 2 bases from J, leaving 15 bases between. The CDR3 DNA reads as TGCGCCAGCAGCTTGATCAGCGGGACAGGACAAGAGACCCAGTACTTC. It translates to CASSLISGTGQETQYF.

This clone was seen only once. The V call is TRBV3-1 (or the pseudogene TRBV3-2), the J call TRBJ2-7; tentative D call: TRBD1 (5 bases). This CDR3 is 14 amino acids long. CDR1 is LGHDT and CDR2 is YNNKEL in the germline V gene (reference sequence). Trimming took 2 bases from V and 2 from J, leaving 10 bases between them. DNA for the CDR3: TGTGCCAGCAGCCAATCGACAGAAGCCTACGAGCAGTACTTC. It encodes CASSQSTEAYEQYF.

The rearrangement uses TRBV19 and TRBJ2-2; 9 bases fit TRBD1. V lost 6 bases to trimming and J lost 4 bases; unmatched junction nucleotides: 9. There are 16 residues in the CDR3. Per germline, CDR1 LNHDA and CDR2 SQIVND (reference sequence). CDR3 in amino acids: CASSIAQGAGTGELFF. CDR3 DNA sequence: TGTGCCAGTAGCATTGCACAGGGGGCAGGCACCGGGGAGCTGTTTTTT.

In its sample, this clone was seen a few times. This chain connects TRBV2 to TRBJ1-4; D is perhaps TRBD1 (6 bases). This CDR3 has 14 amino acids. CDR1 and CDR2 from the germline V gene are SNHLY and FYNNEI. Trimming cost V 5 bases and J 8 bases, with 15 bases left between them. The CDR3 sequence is CASSRARGGEKLFF. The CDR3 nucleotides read TGTGCCAGCAGTCGGGCCCGGGGGGGCGAAAAACTGTTTTTT.

The CDR3 loop reads CASSPPPAGVSYEQYF. As DNA, the CDR3 is TGTGCCAGTAGTCCCCCACCGGCAGGGGTCTCCTACGAGCAGTACTTC. The chain uses TRBV19 and TRBJ2-7, with D possibly being TRBD1 (6 bases). Trimming removed 5 bases from V and 0 bases from J, with 17 bases in between. Germline CDR1 and CDR2: LNHDA and SQIVND (reference sequence). The length of the CDR3 is 16 residues.

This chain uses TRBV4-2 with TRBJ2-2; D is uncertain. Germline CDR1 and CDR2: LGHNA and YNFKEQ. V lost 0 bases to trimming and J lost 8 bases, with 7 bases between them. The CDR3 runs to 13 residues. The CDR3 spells CASSQDSQGELFF. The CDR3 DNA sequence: TGTGCCAGCAGCCAAGATTCGCAGGGGGAGCTGTTTTTT.

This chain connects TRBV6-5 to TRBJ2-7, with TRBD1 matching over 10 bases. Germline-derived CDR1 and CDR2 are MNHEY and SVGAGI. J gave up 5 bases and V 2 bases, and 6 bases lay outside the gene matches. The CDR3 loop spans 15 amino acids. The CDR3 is CASSYPGQGKNEQYF. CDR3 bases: TGTGCCAGCAGTTACCCGGGACAGGGGAAGAACGAGCAGTACTTC.

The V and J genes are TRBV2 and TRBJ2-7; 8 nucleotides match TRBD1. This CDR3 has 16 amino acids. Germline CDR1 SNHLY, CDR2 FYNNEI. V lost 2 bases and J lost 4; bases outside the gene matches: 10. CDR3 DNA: TGTGCCAGCAGTGAATCTGTACTCAGACAGGGGTACGAGCAGTACTTC. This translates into CASSESVLRQGYEQYF.

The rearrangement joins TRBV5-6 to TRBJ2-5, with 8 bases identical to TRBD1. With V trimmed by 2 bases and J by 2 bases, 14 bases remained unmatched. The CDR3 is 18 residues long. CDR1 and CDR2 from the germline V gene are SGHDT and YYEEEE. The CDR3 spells CASSFFSPGQALQETQYF. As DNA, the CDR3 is TGTGCCAGCAGCTTTTTTTCTCCGGGACAGGCCCTACAAGAGACCCAGTACTTC.

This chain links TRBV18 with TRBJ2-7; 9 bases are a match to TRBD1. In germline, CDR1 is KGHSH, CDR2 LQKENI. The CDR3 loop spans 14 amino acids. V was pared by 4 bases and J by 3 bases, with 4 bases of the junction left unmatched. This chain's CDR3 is CASSLGQGLYEQYF. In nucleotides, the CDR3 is TGTGCCAGCTCACTCGGACAGGGGCTCTACGAGCAGTACTTC.

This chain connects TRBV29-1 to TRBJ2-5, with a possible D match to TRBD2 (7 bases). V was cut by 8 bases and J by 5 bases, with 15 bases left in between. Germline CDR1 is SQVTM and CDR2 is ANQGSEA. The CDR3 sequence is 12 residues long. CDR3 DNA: TGCAGCAAAAAGGGGGGGCAGGAGACCCAGTACTTC. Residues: CSKKGGQETQYF.

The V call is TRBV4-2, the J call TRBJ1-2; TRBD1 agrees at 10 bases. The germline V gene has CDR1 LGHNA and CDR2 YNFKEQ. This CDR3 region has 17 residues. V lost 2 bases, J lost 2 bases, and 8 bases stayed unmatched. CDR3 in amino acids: CASSQRDRGGLNYGYTF. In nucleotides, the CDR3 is TGTGCCAGCAGCCAACGGGACAGGGGCGGGTTAAACTATGGCTACACCTTC.

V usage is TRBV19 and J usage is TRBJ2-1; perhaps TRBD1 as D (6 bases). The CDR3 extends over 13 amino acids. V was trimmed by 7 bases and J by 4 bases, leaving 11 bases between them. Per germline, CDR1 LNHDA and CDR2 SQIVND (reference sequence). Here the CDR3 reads CASTGQLYNEQFF. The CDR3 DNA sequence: TGTGCCAGTACCGGACAGCTTTACAATGAGCAGTTCTTC.

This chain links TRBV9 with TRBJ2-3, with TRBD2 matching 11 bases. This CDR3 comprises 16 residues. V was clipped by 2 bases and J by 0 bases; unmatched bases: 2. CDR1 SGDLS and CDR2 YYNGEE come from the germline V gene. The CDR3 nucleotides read TGTGCCAGCAGCGTCAGACTAGCGGGGAGCACAGATACGCAGTATTTT. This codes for CASSVRLAGSTDTQYF.

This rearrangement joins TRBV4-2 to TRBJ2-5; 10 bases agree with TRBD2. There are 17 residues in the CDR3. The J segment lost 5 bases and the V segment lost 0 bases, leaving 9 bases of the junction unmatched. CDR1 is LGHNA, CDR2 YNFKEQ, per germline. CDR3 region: CASSQDGSGGAGETQYF. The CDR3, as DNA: TGTGCCAGCAGCCAAGATGGAAGCGGGGGGGCCGGGGAGACCCAGTACTTC.